This T cell receptor beta chain came from a study of a mutant IDH1 vaccine in newly diagnosed glioma. Study overall: Vaccinations were initiated 4-6 weeks following radiotherapy alone, or were given together with temozolomide cycles. Treatment recipients were 62.5% male and around 40% female, and their mean age was approximately 42 years.

Time point noted: week 35, safety follow-up. Vaccination comprised doses that each held 300 ug of mutant IDH1 20-mer peptide, plus topical imiquimod. As regards this clone: The target antigen is unknown.

Assay used: immunoSEQ multiplex PCR; TCRdb lists only in-frame clones, some missing. The table includes about 68,000 clones, approximately 81% detected once. In germline, CDR1 is LGHNA, CDR2 YSLEER. The CDR3 sequence is 15 residues long. V was shortened by 0 bases and J by 2 bases, with 10 bases between the two germline ends. The material sequenced was PBMCs, taken from a glioma patient whose treatment included an IDH1 peptide vaccine. The V call is TRBV4-3, the J call TRBJ1-1; D gene uncertain. This sequence originates from a young man with glioma. The CDR3 protein is CASSQDYEVNTEAFF. CDR3 coding DNA: TGCGCCAGCAGCCAAGATTACGAGGTCAACACTGAAGCTTTCTTT.